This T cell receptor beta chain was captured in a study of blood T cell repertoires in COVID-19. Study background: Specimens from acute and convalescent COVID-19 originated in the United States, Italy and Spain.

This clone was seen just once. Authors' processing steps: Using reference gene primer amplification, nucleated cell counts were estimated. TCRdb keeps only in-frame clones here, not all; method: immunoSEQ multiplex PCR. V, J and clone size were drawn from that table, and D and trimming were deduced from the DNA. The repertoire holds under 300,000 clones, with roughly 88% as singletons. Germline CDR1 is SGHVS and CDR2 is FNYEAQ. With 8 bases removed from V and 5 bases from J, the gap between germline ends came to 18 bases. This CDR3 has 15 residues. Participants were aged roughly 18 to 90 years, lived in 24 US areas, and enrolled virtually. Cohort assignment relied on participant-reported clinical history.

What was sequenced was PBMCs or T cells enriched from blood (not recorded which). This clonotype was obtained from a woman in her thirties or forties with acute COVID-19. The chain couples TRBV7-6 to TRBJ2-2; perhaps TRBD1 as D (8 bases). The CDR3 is CASGRQGRGTGELFF. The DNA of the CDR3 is TGTGCCAGCGGCCGACAGGGGAGGGGGACCGGGGAGCTGTTTTTT.